A single sample gave rise to the 31 T cell receptor beta chains below, sequenced in a study of blood T cell repertoires in COVID-19. Here immunoSEQ multiplex PCR was the method, and the copy in TCRdb shows in-frame clones only, minus some. The repertoire holds about 80,000 clones, about nine tenths seen once, with about 7% in the top ten. Sequenced input: peripheral blood. The receptors come from an elderly woman with acute or convalescent COVID-19.

The chain joins TRBV15 to TRBJ2-1; 11 nucleotides match TRBD2. Losses at the gene ends were 1 base for V and 5 bases for J; bases not matched to a gene: 4. CDR1 and CDR2 from the germline V gene are LNHNV and YYDKDF (reference sequence). The length of the CDR3 is 16 residues. The DNA of the CDR3 is TGTGCCACCAGCAGAGCCGGGACTAGCGGAAACAATGAGCAGTTCTTC. This gives the protein CATSRAGTSGNNEQFF.

This clone was picked up one time. The chain uses TRBV3-1 (or the pseudogene TRBV3-2) and TRBJ2-5; D unclear. Germline CDR1 reads LGHDT; CDR2 reads YNNKEL (reference sequence). Trimming left V 0 bases short and J 9 bases short, with 8 bases between. The CDR3 loop spans 12 amino acids. CDR3 protein: CASSQDKSAQYF. The CDR3 nucleotides read TGTGCCAGCAGCCAAGATAAGTCGGCCCAGTACTTC.

The rearrangement joins TRBV19 to TRBJ2-1; 9 nucleotides align to TRBD2. Germline CDR1 reads LNHDA; CDR2 reads SQIVND (reference sequence). The J segment lost 15 bases and the V segment lost 4 bases, leaving 10 bases of the junction unmatched. This CDR3 region has 13 residues. The CDR3 DNA is TGTGCCAGTAGTACCCAGCTAGCGGGGTATCGGTTCTTC. Its protein product is CASSTQLAGYRFF.

The chain uses TRBV7-2 and TRBJ2-7; the match to TRBD1 covers 10 bases. The length of the CDR3 is 14 residues. Germline V lookup: CDR1 SGHTA, CDR2 FQGNSA. V lost 8 bases to trimming and J lost 2 bases; unmatched junction nucleotides: 6. CDR3 protein: CASAGTGATYEQYF. CDR3 DNA sequence: TGTGCCAGCGCCGGGACAGGGGCCACCTACGAGCAGTACTTC.

The V call is TRBV6-2 or TRBV6-3, the J call TRBJ1-5, with D perhaps matching TRBD1 (6 bases). CDR3 size: 15 residues. The V gene's germline CDR1 is MNHEY and CDR2 SVGEGT. V lost 5 bases and J 3 bases, leaving 14 bases between the germline ends. CDR3 protein: CASSTTDRFNQPQHF. Written as DNA, the CDR3 is TGTGCCAGCAGTACTACAGACAGGTTCAATCAGCCCCAGCATTTT.

The chain employs TRBV10-3 and TRBJ2-2, with a possible D match to TRBD2 (6 bases). Trimming cost V 0 bases and J 7 bases, with 9 bases left between them. The CDR3 totals 14 residues. The germline V gene has CDR1 ENHRY and CDR2 SYGVKD. CDR3 sequence (DNA): TGTGCCATCAGTGAGTCGAGGGGAGGCGGGGAGCTGTTTTTT. Its translation: CAISESRGGGELFF.

The gene calls are TRBV6-2 or TRBV6-3 and TRBJ1-5; D perhaps matches TRBD1 (6 bases). Germline CDR1 reads MNHEY; CDR2 reads SVGEGT. With 4 bases removed from V and 7 bases from J, the gap between germline ends came to 11 bases. The CDR3 is 13 residues long. The CDR3 loop reads CASSSRTAQPQHF. CDR3 sequence (DNA): TGTGCCAGCAGTTCCCGGACAGCCCAGCCCCAGCATTTT.

This clone has more than one count but fewer than ten. The J gene is TRBJ1-1, the V gene TRBV6-5, with 11 bases fitting TRBD1. This CDR3 spans 16 amino acids. V was clipped by 4 bases and J by 5 bases; unmatched bases: 9. Germline V gene lookup returns CDR1 MNHEY and CDR2 SVGAGI. The CDR3 coding sequence is TGTGCCAGCAGTTTGGACAGGGGGCTACACGGAACTGAAGCTTTCTTT. Translated, it gives CASSLDRGLHGTEAFF.

The chain is built from TRBV14 and TRBJ1-1, with D hard to call. CDR1 and CDR2 from the germline V gene are SGHDN and FVKESK. This CDR3 has 12 amino acids. The V and J ends lost 0 bases and 6 bases respectively, with 5 bases between them. The chain's CDR3 is CASSQDAAEAFF. The CDR3 DNA follows: TGTGCCAGCAGCCAAGATGCGGCTGAAGCTTTCTTT.

The CDR3 here is CASSLRLAGATRDTQYF. The CDR3 coding sequence is TGTGCCAGCAGCTTACGCCTAGCGGGGGCCACAAGGGATACGCAGTATTTT. The gene calls are TRBV7-6 and TRBJ2-3; 10 bases map to TRBD2. CDR1 and CDR2 from the germline V gene are SGHVS and FNYEAQ. With V trimmed by 2 bases and J by 6 bases, 11 bases remained unmatched. This CDR3 is built from 17 residues.

This clone came up once. This chain joins TRBV7-6 and TRBJ2-3, with TRBD2 as a possible D gene (5 bases). The CDR3 loop spans 17 amino acids. The V gene's germline CDR1 is SGHVS and CDR2 FNYEAQ. V was trimmed by 5 bases and J by 2 bases, leaving 20 bases between them. CDR3 amino acids: CASSRQEATLLTDTQYF. The CDR3 DNA follows: TGTGCCAGCAGCCGCCAGGAGGCCACTCTACTCACAGATACGCAGTATTTT.

V usage is TRBV24-1 and J usage is TRBJ1-4, with TRBD1 identical over 7 bases. This CDR3 region has 18 residues. V was clipped by 10 bases and J by 0 bases; unmatched bases: 16. CDR1 KGHDR and CDR2 SFDVKD come from the germline V gene. CDR3 in amino acids: CATRKGRTGPATNEKLFF. The CDR3 DNA reads TGTGCCACGCGGAAGGGTCGGACAGGCCCGGCAACTAATGAAAAACTGTTTTTT.

The genes are TRBV10-3 and TRBJ2-1; 12 bases match TRBD2. In germline, CDR1 is ENHRY, CDR2 SYGVKD. The CDR3 covers 15 residues. V shed 6 bases and J 10 bases; nucleotides not matched to a gene: 10. CDR3 coding DNA: TGTGCCATCAGGACGGGACTAGCGGGCCCGGCCGAGCAGTTCTTC. As protein: CAIRTGLAGPAEQFF.

CDR3 sequence (DNA): TGTGCCAGCAGCTTAGCAACTAGCGGCGTGGGGACCCAGTACTTC. Protein product: CASSLATSGVGTQYF. The chain joins TRBV7-2 to TRBJ2-5; 8 bases agree with TRBD2. V was pared by 0 bases and J by 7 bases, with 7 bases of the junction left unmatched. Germline assignment: CDR1 SGHTA and CDR2 FQGNSA. This CDR3 comprises 15 residues.

This clone was detected once. CDR3 amino acids: CAWRYRDRSASSPLHF. CDR3 DNA sequence: TGTGCCTGGAGGTACCGGGACAGGTCTGCAAGTTCACCCCTCCACTTT. V is TRBV30 and J is TRBJ1-6; 8 nucleotides line up with TRBD1. The length of the CDR3 is 16 residues. The germline V gene has CDR1 GTSNPN and CDR2 SVGIG (reference sequence). V lost 3 bases and J lost 9; bases outside the gene matches: 13.

The V and J genes are TRBV5-5 and TRBJ2-4, with 8 bases identical to TRBD1. This CDR3 has 16 residues. The germline V gene has CDR1 SGHKS and CDR2 YYEKEE (reference sequence). V trimming: 4 bases; J trimming: 2 bases; junction bases outside the gene matches: 8. The CDR3 protein is CASSQGQGTTKNIQYF. The CDR3 DNA sequence: TGTGCCAGCAGCCAAGGACAGGGTACCACCAAAAACATTCAGTACTTC.

The chain recombines TRBV3-1 (or the pseudogene TRBV3-2) with TRBJ1-1; D uncertain. V lost 6 bases, J lost 8 bases, and 13 bases lay in between. The CDR3 loop spans 12 amino acids. CDR1 LGHDT and CDR2 YNNKEL come from the germline V gene (reference sequence). In nucleotides, the CDR3 is TGTGCCAGCAGTCCTAGACCGTCGGAAGCTTTCTTT. It encodes CASSPRPSEAFF.

This chain uses TRBV6-5 with TRBJ1-5; tentative D call: TRBD1 (6 bases). V was clipped by 10 bases and J by 3 bases, with 13 bases between them. CDR3 length: 13 residues. Germline V gene data show CDR1 as MNHEY and CDR2 as SVGAGI. The CDR3 loop is CATKDRFNQPQHF. The CDR3 nucleotides are TGTGCCACCAAAGACAGGTTCAATCAGCCCCAGCATTTT.

The chain carries TRBV20-1 and TRBJ2-5; D might be TRBD2 (5 bases). Per the germline V gene, CDR1 is DFQATT and CDR2 is SNEGSKA (reference sequence). The CDR3 contains 10 residues. V shed 6 bases and J shed 7 bases, with 9 bases lying between them. As DNA, the CDR3 is TGCAGTGCAAGCCGGGGGACCCAGTACTTC. It specifies CSASRGTQYF.

CDR3 sequence (DNA): TGTGCCAGTAGGGAGACTAGTTACGCGAACATTCAGTACTTC. The encoded protein is CASRETSYANIQYF. The chain has TRBV19 and TRBJ2-4; D perhaps matches TRBD2 (6 bases). The CDR3 spans 14 residues. Germline lookup yields CDR1 LNHDA and CDR2 SQIVND (reference sequence). V was cut by 6 bases and J by 7 bases, with 16 bases left in between.

The chain recombines TRBV29-1 with TRBJ2-7; perhaps TRBD2 as D (5 bases). V lost 1 base to trimming and J lost 2 bases, with 12 bases between them. This CDR3 comprises 14 residues. Germline loops: CDR1 SQVTM, CDR2 ANQGSEA. The CDR3 reads CSVEGTPGTYEQYF. CDR3 in DNA: TGCAGCGTTGAAGGGACTCCAGGCACCTACGAGCAGTACTTC.

This chain joins TRBV10-3 and TRBJ2-2, with TRBD2 identical over 8 bases. V lost 5 bases to trimming and J lost 2 bases; unmatched junction nucleotides: 7. CDR1 ENHRY and CDR2 SYGVKD come from the germline V gene. This CDR3 spans 16 amino acids. The chain's CDR3 is CAISLSGGPNTGELFF. The CDR3 DNA reads as TGTGCCATCAGTTTGAGCGGGGGCCCTAACACCGGGGAGCTGTTTTTT.

The V gene is TRBV6-1, the J gene TRBJ2-1; 9 positions agree with TRBD1. CDR1 and CDR2 (germline): MNHNS, SASEGT. This CDR3 is 15 amino acids long. J was trimmed by 6 bases and V by 1 base; bases with no gene match: 4. Here the CDR3 reads CASSEEGDRVNEQFF. CDR3 coding DNA: TGTGCCAGCAGTGAAGAGGGGGACAGGGTCAATGAGCAGTTCTTC.

This chain uses TRBV5-6 with TRBJ2-2, with 9 positions matching TRBD1. There are 16 residues in the CDR3. Trimming took 1 base from V and 2 from J; bases not matched to a gene: 3. The germline CDR1 and CDR2 sequences are SGHDT and YYEEEE. In DNA, the CDR3 is TGTGCCAGCAGCTTGCCGGGACAGGGAAACACCGGGGAGCTGTTTTTT. It translates to CASSLPGQGNTGELFF.

The chain employs TRBV7-9 and TRBJ1-2; 8 bases fit TRBD1. Germline V CDR1 and CDR2: SEHNR, FQNEAQ (reference sequence). This CDR3 region has 13 residues. The ends lost 7 bases at V and 8 bases at J; junction bases unmatched: 9. This chain's CDR3 is CASTPPGGYGYTF. The CDR3 coding sequence is TGTGCCAGCACCCCCCCAGGGGGCTACGGCTACACCTTC.

The chain joins TRBV15 to TRBJ2-5; D remains ambiguous. Germline lookup yields CDR1 LNHNV and CDR2 YYDKDF (reference sequence). Between the trimmed V and J ends, which lost 0 bases and 5 bases, there was a span of 7 bases. The CDR3 runs to 13 residues. The CDR3 DNA reads TGTGCCACCAGCAGAGATTTCGGTGAGACCCAGTACTTC. This codes for CATSRDFGETQYF.

The gene calls are TRBV7-6 and TRBJ1-2; D perhaps matches TRBD1 (5 bases). Germline loops: CDR1 SGHVS, CDR2 FNYEAQ. This CDR3 contains 15 residues. Trimming took off 3 bases at V and 5 bases at J, with 16 bases between the two ends. The CDR3 sequence is CASSLSTETSYGYTF. In DNA, the CDR3 is TGTGCCAGCAGCTTGTCGACAGAGACCAGTTATGGCTACACCTTC.

This rearrangement joins TRBV5-1 to TRBJ2-2, with no clear D. CDR3 length: 14 amino acids. The germline gives CDR1 SGHRS, CDR2 YFSETQ. Trimming shortened V by 1 base and J by 0 bases, and 4 bases separated the two germline ends. The CDR3 loop reads CASSLLPNTGELFF. The CDR3 DNA follows: TGCGCCAGCAGCTTGCTACCGAACACCGGGGAGCTGTTTTTT. The full variable domain, in which reference TRBV5-1 and TRBJ2-2 provide the parts outside the CDR3, is KAGVTQTPRYLIKTRGQQVTLSCSPISGHRSVSWYQQTPGQGLQFLFEYFSETQRNKGNFPGRFSGRQFSNSRSEMNVSTLELGDSALYLCASSLLPNTGELFFGEGSRLTVL.

This clone was seen a single time. The chain links TRBV11-2 to TRBJ2-1, with D possibly matching TRBD2 (6 bases). This CDR3 is 12 amino acids long. Between the trimmed V and J ends, which lost 3 bases and 12 bases, there was a span of 12 bases. CDR1 SGHAT and CDR2 FQNNGV come from the germline V gene. Written as DNA, the CDR3 is TGTGCCAGCAGCTTGGCGGGGCGATCGCAGTTCTTC. This gives the protein CASSLAGRSQFF. The whole variable domain, filled in from reference TRBV11-2 and TRBJ2-1, reads EAGVAQSPRYKIIEKRQSVAFWCNPISGHATLYWYQQILGQGPKLLIQFQNNGVVDDSQLPKDRFSAERLKGVDSTLKIQPAKLEDSAVYLCASSLAGRSQFFGPGTRLTVL.

This rearrangement joins TRBV5-1 to TRBJ1-1, with D possibly being TRBD1 (6 bases). The V gene's germline CDR1 is SGHRS and CDR2 YFSETQ. The CDR3 contains 14 residues. The V end lost 2 bases, the J end lost 6 bases, and 14 bases lay between the germline ends. The DNA of the CDR3 is TGCGCCAGCAGCTTACAGGGTCTAAACGCTGAAGCTTTCTTT. Translating gives CASSLQGLNAEAFF. Full variable domain (missing parts from reference TRBV5-1 and TRBJ1-1): KAGVTQTPRYLIKTRGQQVTLSCSPISGHRSVSWYQQTPGQGLQFLFEYFSETQRNKGNFPGRFSGRQFSNSRSEMNVSTLELGDSALYLCASSLQGLNAEAFFGQGTRLTVV.

Only one count was recorded for this clone. The CDR3 DNA reads as TGTGCCAGTAGTCCGGACAGGGGAGATCATGAGCAGTTCTTC. Translation: CASSPDRGDHEQFF. The chain links TRBV19 to TRBJ2-1; TRBD1 matches at 9 bases. Germline CDR1 and CDR2: LNHDA and SQIVND (reference sequence). This CDR3 is 14 amino acids long. Unmatched junction bases numbered 7, after V lost 5 bases and J lost 8 bases.